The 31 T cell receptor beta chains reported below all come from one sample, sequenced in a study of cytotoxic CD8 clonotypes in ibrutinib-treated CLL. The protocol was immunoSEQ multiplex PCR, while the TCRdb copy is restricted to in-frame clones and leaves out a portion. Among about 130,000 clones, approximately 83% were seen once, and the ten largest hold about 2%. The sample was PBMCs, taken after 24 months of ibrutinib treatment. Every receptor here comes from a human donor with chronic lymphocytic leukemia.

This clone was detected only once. The CDR3 bases are TGTGCCAGCAGTAGACTAGCGTCGAACACCGGGGAGCTGTTTTTT. It codes for CASSRLASNTGELFF. The genes are TRBV6-5 and TRBJ2-2; TRBD2 matches 8 bases. Germline assignment: CDR1 MNHEY and CDR2 SVGAGI. V was pared by 5 bases and J by 0 bases, with 2 bases of the junction left unmatched. The CDR3 loop spans 15 amino acids.

The CDR3 spells CASSLAPAGGGANVLTF. CDR3 coding DNA: TGTGCCAGCAGCTTAGCTCCTGCGGGCGGAGGGGCCAACGTCCTGACTTTC. The J gene is TRBJ2-6, the V gene TRBV7-2; TRBD2 is a possible D gene (5 bases). Germline V gene sequence: CDR1 SGHTA, CDR2 FQGNSA. V shed 0 bases and J shed 4 bases, with 13 bases lying between them. CDR3 length: 17 residues.

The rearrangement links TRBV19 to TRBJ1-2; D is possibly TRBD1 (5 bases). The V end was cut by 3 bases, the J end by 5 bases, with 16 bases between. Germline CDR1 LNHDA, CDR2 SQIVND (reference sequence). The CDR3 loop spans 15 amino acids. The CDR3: CASSIPGAPEYGYTF. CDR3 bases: TGTGCCAGTAGTATCCCCGGGGCTCCGGAGTATGGCTACACCTTC.

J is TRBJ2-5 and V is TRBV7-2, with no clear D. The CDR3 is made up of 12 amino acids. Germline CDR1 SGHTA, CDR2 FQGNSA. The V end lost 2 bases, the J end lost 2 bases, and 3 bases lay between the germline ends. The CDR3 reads CASSLTQETQYF. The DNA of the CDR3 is TGTGCCAGCAGCTTAACACAAGAGACCCAGTACTTC.

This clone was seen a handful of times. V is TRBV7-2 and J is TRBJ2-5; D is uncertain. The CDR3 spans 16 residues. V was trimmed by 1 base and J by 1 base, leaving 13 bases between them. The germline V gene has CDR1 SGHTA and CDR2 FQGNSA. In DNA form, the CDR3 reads TGTGCCAGCAGCTTAGTCCCCCTGGAACCCCAAGAGACCCAGTACTTC. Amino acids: CASSLVPLEPQETQYF.

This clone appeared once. The chain's CDR3 is CASSRRGFTGAPAATNEKLFF. For the CDR3, the DNA is TGCGCCAGCAGCCGCCGGGGCTTTACGGGGGCCCCCGCCGCAACTAATGAAAAACTGTTTTTT. The chain recombines TRBV5-1 with TRBJ1-4; TRBD1 is a possible D gene (6 bases). The germline V and J ends were trimmed by 4 bases and 0 bases, with 28 bases remaining between them. Germline V gene sequence: CDR1 SGHRS, CDR2 YFSETQ. CDR3 length: 21 residues.

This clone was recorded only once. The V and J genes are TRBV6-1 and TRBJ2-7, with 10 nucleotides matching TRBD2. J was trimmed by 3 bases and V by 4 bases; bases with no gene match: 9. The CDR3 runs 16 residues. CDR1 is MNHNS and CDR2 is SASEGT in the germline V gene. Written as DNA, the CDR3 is TGTGCCAGCAGTGGAACTCAACTAGCGGGGAGCTACGAGCAGTACTTC. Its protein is CASSGTQLAGSYEQYF.

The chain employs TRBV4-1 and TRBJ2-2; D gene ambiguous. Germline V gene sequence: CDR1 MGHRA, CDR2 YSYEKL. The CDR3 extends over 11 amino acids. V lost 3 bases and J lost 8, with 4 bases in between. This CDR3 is CASSHGGELFF. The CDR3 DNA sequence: TGCGCCAGCAGCCACGGAGGGGAGCTGTTTTTT.

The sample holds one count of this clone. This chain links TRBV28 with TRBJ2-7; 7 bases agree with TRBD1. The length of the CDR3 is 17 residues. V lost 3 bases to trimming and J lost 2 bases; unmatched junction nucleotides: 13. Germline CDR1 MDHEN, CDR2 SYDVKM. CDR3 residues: CASSFGPFQGVTYEQYF. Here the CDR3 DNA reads TGTGCCAGCAGTTTTGGCCCTTTCCAGGGGGTCACCTACGAGCAGTACTTC.

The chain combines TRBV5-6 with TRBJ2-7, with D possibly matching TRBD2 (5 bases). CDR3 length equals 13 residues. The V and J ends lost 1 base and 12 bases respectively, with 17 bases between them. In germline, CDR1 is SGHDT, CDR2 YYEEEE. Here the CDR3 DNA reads TGTGCCAGCAGCTTGCGTCCTAGCCCCGTGGGGTACTTC. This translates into CASSLRPSPVGYF.

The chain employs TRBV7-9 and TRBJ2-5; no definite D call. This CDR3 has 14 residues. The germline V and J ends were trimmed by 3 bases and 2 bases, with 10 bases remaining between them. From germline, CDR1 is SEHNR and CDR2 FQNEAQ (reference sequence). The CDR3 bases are TGTGCCAGCAGCTTGCAGGAATTTCAAGAGACCCAGTACTTC. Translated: CASSLQEFQETQYF. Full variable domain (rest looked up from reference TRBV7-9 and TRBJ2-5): DTGVSQNPRHKITKRGQNVTFRCDPISEHNRLYWYRQTLGQGPEFLTYFQNEAQLEKSRLLSDRFSAERPKGSFSTLEIQRTEQGDSAMYLCASSLQEFQETQYFGPGTRLLVL.

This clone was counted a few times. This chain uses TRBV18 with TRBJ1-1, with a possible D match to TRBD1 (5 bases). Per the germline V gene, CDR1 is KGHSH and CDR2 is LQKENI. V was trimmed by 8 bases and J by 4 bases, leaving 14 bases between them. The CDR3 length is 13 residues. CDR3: CASTGGGTTEAFF. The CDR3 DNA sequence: TGTGCCAGCACGGGTGGGGGTACCACTGAAGCTTTCTTT.

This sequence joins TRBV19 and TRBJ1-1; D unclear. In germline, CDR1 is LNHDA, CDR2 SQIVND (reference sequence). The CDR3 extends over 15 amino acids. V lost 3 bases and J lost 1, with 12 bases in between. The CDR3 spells CASSMFQGKNTEAFF. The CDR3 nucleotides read TGTGCCAGTAGTATGTTCCAAGGAAAGAACACTGAAGCTTTCTTT. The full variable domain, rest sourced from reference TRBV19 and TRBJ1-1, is DGGITQSPKYLFRKEGQNVTLSCEQNLNHDAMYWYRQDPGQGLRLIYYSQIVNDFQKGDIAEGYSVSREKKESFPLTVTSAQKNPTAFYLCASSMFQGKNTEAFFGQGTRLTVV.

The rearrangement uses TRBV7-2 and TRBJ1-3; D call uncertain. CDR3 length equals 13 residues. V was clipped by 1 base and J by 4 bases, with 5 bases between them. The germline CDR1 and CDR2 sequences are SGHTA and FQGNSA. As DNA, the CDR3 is TGTGCCAGCAGCTTAGAGGACGGAAACACCATATATTTT. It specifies CASSLEDGNTIYF.

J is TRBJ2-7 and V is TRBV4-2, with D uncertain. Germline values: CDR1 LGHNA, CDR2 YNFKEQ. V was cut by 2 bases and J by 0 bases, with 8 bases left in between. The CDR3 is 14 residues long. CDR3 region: CASSQRISSYEQYF. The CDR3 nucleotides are TGTGCCAGCAGCCAAAGGATAAGCTCCTACGAGCAGTACTTC.

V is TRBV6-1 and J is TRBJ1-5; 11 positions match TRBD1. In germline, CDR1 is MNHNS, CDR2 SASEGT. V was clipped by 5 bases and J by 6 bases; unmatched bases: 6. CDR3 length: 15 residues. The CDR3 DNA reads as TGTGCCAGCAGTACCCCGGGACAGGGGGGTCAGCCCCAGCATTTT. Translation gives CASSTPGQGGQPQHF.

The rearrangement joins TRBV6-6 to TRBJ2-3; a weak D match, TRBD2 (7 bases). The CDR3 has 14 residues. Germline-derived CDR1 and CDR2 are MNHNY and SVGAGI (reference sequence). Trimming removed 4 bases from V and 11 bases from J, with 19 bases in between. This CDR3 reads CASSSGERRGGQYF. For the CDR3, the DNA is TGTGCCAGCAGTTCCGGGGAGCGAAGGGGGGGGCAGTATTTT.

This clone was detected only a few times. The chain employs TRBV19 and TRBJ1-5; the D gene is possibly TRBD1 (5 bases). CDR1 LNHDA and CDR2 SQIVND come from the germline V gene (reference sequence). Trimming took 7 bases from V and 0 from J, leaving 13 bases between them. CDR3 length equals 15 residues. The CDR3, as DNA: TGTGCCAGTATAGGGGACCGACGTAGCAATCAGCCCCAGCATTTT. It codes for CASIGDRRSNQPQHF. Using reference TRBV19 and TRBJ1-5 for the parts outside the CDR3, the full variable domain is DGGITQSPKYLFRKEGQNVTLSCEQNLNHDAMYWYRQDPGQGLRLIYYSQIVNDFQKGDIAEGYSVSREKKESFPLTVTSAQKNPTAFYLCASIGDRRSNQPQHFGDGTRLSIL.

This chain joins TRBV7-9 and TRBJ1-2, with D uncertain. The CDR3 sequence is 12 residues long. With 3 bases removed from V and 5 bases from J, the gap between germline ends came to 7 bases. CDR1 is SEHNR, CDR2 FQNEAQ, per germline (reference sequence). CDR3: CASSFVQYGYTF. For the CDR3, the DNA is TGTGCCAGCAGCTTTGTACAGTATGGCTACACCTTC. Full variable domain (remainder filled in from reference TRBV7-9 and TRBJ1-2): DTGVSQNPRHKITKRGQNVTFRCDPISEHNRLYWYRQTLGQGPEFLTYFQNEAQLEKSRLLSDRFSAERPKGSFSTLEIQRTEQGDSAMYLCASSFVQYGYTFGSGTRLTVV.

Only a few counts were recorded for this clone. This CDR3 reads CASSLSGNQPQHF. The DNA for the CDR3 is TGTGCCAGCAGTTTATCGGGCAATCAGCCCCAGCATTTT. The V call is TRBV27, the J call TRBJ1-5; no reliable D call. Looked up from germline, CDR1 is MNHEY and CDR2 is SMNVEV (reference sequence). This CDR3 has 13 residues. V was clipped by 0 bases and J by 2 bases, with 2 bases between them.

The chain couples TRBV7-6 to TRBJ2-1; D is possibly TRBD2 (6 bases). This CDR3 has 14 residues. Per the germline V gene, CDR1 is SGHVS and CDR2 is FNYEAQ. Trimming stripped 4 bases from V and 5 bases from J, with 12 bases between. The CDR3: CASSSRRAHNEQFF. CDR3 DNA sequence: TGTGCCAGCAGCTCGAGGAGGGCCCACAATGAGCAGTTCTTC.

The CDR3 DNA follows: TGTGCCAGCAGCCCTCGAAATCGGGCGGGTGGCTACACCTTC. It encodes CASSPRNRAGGYTF. J is TRBJ1-2 and V is TRBV5-8, with D uncertain. The CDR3 runs to 14 residues. V was cut by 4 bases and J by 7 bases, with 17 bases left in between. Germline lookup yields CDR1 SGHTS and CDR2 YDEGEE.

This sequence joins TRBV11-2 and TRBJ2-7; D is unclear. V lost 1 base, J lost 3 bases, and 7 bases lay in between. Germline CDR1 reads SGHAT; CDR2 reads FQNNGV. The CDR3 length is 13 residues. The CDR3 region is CASSLVPDYEQYF. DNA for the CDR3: TGTGCCAGCAGCTTAGTGCCAGACTACGAGCAGTACTTC. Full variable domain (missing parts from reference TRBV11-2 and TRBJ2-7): EAGVAQSPRYKIIEKRQSVAFWCNPISGHATLYWYQQILGQGPKLLIQFQNNGVVDDSQLPKDRFSAERLKGVDSTLKIQPAKLEDSAVYLCASSLVPDYEQYFGPGTRLTVT.

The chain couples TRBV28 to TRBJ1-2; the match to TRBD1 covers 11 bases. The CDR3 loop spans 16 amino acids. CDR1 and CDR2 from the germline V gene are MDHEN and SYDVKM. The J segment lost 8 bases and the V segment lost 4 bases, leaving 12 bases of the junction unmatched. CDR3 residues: CASSSGQGANLGGYTF. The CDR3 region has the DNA TGTGCCAGCAGTTCAGGACAGGGGGCGAATCTAGGCGGCTACACCTTC.

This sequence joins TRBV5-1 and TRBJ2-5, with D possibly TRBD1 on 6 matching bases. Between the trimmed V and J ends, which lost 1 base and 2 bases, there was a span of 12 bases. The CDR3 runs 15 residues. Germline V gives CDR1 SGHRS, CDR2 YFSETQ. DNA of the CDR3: TGCGCCAGCAGCTTGACAGGGAGAAGACAAGAGACCCAGTACTTC. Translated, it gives CASSLTGRRQETQYF.

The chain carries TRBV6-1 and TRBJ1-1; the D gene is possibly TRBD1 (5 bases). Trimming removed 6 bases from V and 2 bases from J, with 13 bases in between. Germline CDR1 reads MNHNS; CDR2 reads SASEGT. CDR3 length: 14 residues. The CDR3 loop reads CASSFGTKNTEAFF. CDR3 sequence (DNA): TGTGCCAGCAGCTTCGGGACCAAAAACACTGAAGCTTTCTTT.

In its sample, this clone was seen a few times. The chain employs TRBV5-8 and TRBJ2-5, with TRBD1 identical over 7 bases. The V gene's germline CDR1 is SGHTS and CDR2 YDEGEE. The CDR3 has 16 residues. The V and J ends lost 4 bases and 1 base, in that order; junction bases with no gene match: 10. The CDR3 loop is CASSQTGSVGQETQYF. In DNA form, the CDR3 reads TGTGCCAGCAGCCAGACAGGGTCTGTGGGCCAAGAGACCCAGTACTTC.

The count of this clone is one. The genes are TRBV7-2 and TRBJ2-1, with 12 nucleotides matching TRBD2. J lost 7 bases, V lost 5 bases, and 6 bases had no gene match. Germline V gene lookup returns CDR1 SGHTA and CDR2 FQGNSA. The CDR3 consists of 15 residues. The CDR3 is CASSKRLAGANEQFF. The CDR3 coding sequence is TGTGCCAGCAGCAAGCGACTAGCGGGGGCGAATGAGCAGTTCTTC.

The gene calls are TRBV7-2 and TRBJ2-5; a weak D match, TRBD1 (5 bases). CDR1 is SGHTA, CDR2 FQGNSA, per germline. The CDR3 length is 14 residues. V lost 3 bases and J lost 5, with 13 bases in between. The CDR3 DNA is TGTGCCAGCAGCTTCACAGGCCCCAGGGAGACCCAGTACTTC. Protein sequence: CASSFTGPRETQYF.

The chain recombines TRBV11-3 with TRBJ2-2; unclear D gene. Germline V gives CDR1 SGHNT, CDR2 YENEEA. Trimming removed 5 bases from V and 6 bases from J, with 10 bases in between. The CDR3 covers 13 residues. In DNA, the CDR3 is TGTGCCAGCAGCCCAGACCCTGCCGGGGAGCTGTTTTTT. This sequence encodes CASSPDPAGELFF. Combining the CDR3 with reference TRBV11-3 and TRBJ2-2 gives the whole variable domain EAGVVQSPRYKIIEKKQPVAFWCNPISGHNTLYWYLQNLGQGPELLIRYENEEAVDDSQLPKDRFSAERLKGVDSTLKIQPAELGDSAVYLCASSPDPAGELFFGEGSRLTVL.

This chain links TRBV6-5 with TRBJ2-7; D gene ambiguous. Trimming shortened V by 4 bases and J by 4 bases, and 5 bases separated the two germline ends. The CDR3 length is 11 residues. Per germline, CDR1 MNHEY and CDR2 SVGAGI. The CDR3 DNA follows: TGTGCCAGCAGTTTTGGGTACGAGCAGTACTTC. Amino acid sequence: CASSFGYEQYF.